Following are 13 T cell receptor beta chains from one sample sequenced in a study of blood T cell repertoires in COVID-19. Measured with immunoSEQ multiplex PCR; TCRdb has only the in-frame clones, and not every one. The sample holds fewer than 200,000 clones; around 80% are singletons and the top ten take approximately 7.8%. The sequenced material came from peripheral blood. The receptors stem from a woman aged 55 to 70 with COVID-19, enrolled during active disease.

The chain joins TRBV2 to TRBJ2-5; tentatively, D is TRBD2 (6 bases). The V gene lost 5 bases and the J gene lost 5 bases, with 9 bases spanning the gap. CDR3 length equals 12 residues. Per the germline V gene, CDR1 is SNHLY and CDR2 is FYNNEI. CDR3 DNA: TGTGCCAGCAGTACGGGGGTTGAGACCCAGTACTTC. The encoded protein is CASSTGVETQYF.

This chain connects TRBV28 to TRBJ1-3; 7 nucleotides match TRBD1. The trim removed 5 bases at V and 4 bases at J, leaving 8 bases unmatched. Germline CDR1 MDHEN, CDR2 SYDVKM. There are 15 residues in the CDR3. The CDR3 coding sequence is TGTGCCAGCAGTCCGCCCCAGGGGGGCGGAAACACCATATATTTT. It translates to CASSPPQGGGNTIYF.

The chain couples TRBV18 to TRBJ1-5, with 7 bases aligning to TRBD1. The CDR3 sequence is 14 residues long. The germline V gene has CDR1 KGHSH and CDR2 LQKENI. The trim removed 2 bases at V and 3 bases at J, leaving 1 base unmatched. The CDR3 spells CASSPGTDNQPQHF. The DNA for the CDR3 is TGTGCCAGCTCACCAGGGACAGACAATCAGCCCCAGCATTTT.

The J gene is TRBJ2-7, the V gene TRBV12-3 or TRBV12-4; TRBD2 agrees at 8 bases. J gave up 9 bases and V 7 bases, and 8 bases lay outside the gene matches. The CDR3 sequence is 12 residues long. The CDR3 sequence: CASTNGGEVQYF. The CDR3 coding sequence is TGTGCCAGCACGAACGGGGGGGAAGTGCAGTACTTC.

V gene TRBV29-1 combines with J gene TRBJ2-1; D is possibly TRBD2 (7 bases). The CDR3 has 16 amino acids. Germline loops: CDR1 SQVTM, CDR2 ANQGSEA. Trimming pared 6 bases from V and 0 bases from J, leaving 18 bases between. CDR3 DNA: TGCAGCGTCCACCTTTTAGGGGGGGCCTCCTACAATGAGCAGTTCTTC. As protein: CSVHLLGGASYNEQFF.

The V and J genes are TRBV19 and TRBJ1-3; TRBD1 might be the D (6 bases). This CDR3 is built from 16 residues. Trimming shortened V by 5 bases and J by 5 bases, and 19 bases separated the two germline ends. Germline V gene data show CDR1 as LNHDA and CDR2 as SQIVND (reference sequence). The CDR3 DNA reads TGTGCCAGTAGTCGACGTCCCGGGACACACAGAAACACCATATATTTT. Translation gives CASSRRPGTHRNTIYF.

This clone was seen only once. The chain couples TRBV11-3 to TRBJ2-1, with D maybe TRBD1 (6 bases). V was trimmed by 1 base and J by 0 bases, leaving 10 bases between them. Per the germline V gene, CDR1 is SGHNT and CDR2 is YENEEA. This CDR3 comprises 16 residues. This chain's CDR3 is CASSLGGHGSYNEQFF. In DNA form, the CDR3 reads TGTGCCAGCAGCTTAGGGGGACATGGCTCCTACAATGAGCAGTTCTTC.

The chain combines TRBV7-9 with TRBJ2-1, with D possibly TRBD1 on 5 matching bases. This CDR3 contains 13 residues. V was shortened by 3 bases and J by 8 bases, with 11 bases between the two germline ends. Germline CDR1 and CDR2: SEHNR and FQNEAQ (reference sequence). CDR3 nucleotide sequence: TGTGCCAGCAGCTTTTCTCAGGGTGATGAGCAGTTCTTC. This codes for CASSFSQGDEQFF.

The CDR3 loop is CASSSTSRGNQPQHF. DNA for the CDR3: TGTGCCAGCAGTTCTACCTCGAGAGGGAATCAGCCCCAGCATTTT. This chain connects TRBV6-2 or TRBV6-3 to TRBJ1-5; D not certain. The V end was cut by 4 bases, the J end by 4 bases, with 14 bases between. The CDR3 totals 15 residues. In germline, CDR1 is MNHEY, CDR2 SVGEGT.

This clone was found a few times. This rearrangement joins TRBV7-2 to TRBJ1-1; the match to TRBD1 covers 7 bases. Unmatched junction bases numbered 8, after V lost 2 bases and J lost 2 bases. The CDR3 has 16 amino acids. The germline V gene has CDR1 SGHTA and CDR2 FQGNSA. In nucleotides, the CDR3 is TGTGCCAGCAGCTTATTCAAGGGGGCGGTCAACACTGAAGCTTTCTTT. This codes for CASSLFKGAVNTEAFF. Based on the CDR3 plus reference TRBV7-2 and TRBJ1-1, the full variable domain is GAGVSQSPSNKVTEKGKDVELRCDPISGHTALYWYRQSLGQGLEFLIYFQGNSAPDKSGLPSDRFSAERTGGSVSTLTIQRTQQEDSAVYLCASSLFKGAVNTEAFFGQGTRLTVV.

V and J are TRBV16 and TRBJ2-2, with TRBD1 identical over 7 bases. This CDR3 contains 15 residues. J gave up 5 bases and V 4 bases, and 7 bases lay outside the gene matches. The germline CDR1 and CDR2 sequences are KGHSY and FQNENV. The CDR3 region is CASSPGTRGTGELFF. CDR3 sequence (DNA): TGTGCCAGCAGCCCCGGGACCAGGGGGACCGGGGAGCTGTTTTTT.

The V gene is TRBV4-1, the J gene TRBJ1-1; tentatively, D is TRBD1 (6 bases). The CDR3 runs 15 residues. V was trimmed by 2 bases and J by 8 bases, leaving 18 bases between them. CDR1 and CDR2 from the germline V gene are MGHRA and YSYEKL. In DNA form, the CDR3 reads TGCGCCAGCAGCCAACCCGACAGGCCGTGGGGGGAAGCTTTCTTT. It translates to CASSQPDRPWGEAFF.

The chain uses TRBV30 and TRBJ1-4; 7 bases map to TRBD1. J was trimmed by 8 bases and V by 3 bases; bases with no gene match: 18. The V gene's germline CDR1 is GTSNPN and CDR2 SVGIG (reference sequence). This CDR3 spans 17 amino acids. CDR3 residues: CAWSLRTPLRGGEKLFF. The CDR3 bases are TGTGCCTGGAGCCTTCGGACACCCCTAAGAGGGGGCGAAAAACTGTTTTTT. The full variable domain, completed using reference TRBV30 and TRBJ1-4, is SQTIHQWPATLVQPVGSPLSLECTVEGTSNPNLYWYRQAAGRGLQLLFYSVGIGQISSEVPQNLSASRPQDRQFILSSKKLLLSDSGFYLCAWSLRTPLRGGEKLFFGSGTQLSVL.